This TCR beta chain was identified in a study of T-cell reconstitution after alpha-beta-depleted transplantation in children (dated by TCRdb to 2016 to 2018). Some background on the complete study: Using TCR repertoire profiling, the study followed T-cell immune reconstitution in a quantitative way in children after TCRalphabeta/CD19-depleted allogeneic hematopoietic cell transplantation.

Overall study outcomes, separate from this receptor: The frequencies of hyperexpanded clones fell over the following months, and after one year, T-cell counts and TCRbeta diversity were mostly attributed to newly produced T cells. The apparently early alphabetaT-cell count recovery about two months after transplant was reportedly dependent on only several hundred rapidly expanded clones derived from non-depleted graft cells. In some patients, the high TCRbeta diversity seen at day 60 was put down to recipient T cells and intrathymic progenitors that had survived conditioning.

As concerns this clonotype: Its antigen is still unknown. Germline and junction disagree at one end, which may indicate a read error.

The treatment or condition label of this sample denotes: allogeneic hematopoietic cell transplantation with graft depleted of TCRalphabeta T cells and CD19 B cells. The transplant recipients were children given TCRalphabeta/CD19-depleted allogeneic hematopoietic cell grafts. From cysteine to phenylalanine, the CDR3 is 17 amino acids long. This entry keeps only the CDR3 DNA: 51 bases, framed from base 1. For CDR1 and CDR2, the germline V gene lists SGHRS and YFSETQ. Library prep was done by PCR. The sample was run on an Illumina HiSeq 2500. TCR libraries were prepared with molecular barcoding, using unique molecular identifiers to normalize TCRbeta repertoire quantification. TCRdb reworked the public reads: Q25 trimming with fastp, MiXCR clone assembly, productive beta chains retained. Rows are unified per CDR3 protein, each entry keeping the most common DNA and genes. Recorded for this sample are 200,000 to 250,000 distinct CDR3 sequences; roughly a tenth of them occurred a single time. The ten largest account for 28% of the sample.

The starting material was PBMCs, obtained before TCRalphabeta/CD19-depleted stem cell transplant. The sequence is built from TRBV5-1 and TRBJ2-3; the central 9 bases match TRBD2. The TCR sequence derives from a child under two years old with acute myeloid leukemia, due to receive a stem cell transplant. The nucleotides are TGCGCCAGCAGCTTGGTTACGACGGGACTAGCCATAGATGCGCAGTATTTT. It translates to CASSLVTTGLAIDAQYF.